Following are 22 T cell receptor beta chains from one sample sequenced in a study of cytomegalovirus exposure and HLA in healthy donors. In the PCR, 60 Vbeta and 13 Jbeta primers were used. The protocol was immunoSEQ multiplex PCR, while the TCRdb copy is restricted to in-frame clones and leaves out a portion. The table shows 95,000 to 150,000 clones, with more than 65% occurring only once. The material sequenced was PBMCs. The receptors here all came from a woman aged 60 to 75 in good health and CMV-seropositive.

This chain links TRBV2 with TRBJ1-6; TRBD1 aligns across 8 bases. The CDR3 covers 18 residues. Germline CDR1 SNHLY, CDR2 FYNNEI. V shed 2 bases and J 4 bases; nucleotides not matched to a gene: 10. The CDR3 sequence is CASSEMRDRGYYNSPLHF. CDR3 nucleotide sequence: TGTGCCAGCAGTGAAATGAGAGACAGGGGATATTATAATTCACCCCTCCACTTT.

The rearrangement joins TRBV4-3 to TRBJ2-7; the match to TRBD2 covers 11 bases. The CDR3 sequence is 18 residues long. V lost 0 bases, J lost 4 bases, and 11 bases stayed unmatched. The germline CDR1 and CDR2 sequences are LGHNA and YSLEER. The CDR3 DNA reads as TGCGCCAGCAGCCAAGATGTTCGTCTAGCGGGAGGTTCGTACGAGCAGTACTTC. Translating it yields CASSQDVRLAGGSYEQYF.

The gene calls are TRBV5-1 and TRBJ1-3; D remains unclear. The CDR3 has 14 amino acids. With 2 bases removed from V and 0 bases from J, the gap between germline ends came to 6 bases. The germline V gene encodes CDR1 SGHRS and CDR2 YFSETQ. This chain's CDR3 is CASSFDISGNTIYF. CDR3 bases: TGCGCCAGCAGCTTCGACATCTCTGGAAACACCATATATTTT.

The CDR3 DNA follows: TGTGCCAGCAGCCAGCGACAGGGTGCTAACTATGGCTACACCTTC. Translating it yields CASSQRQGANYGYTF. The chain recombines TRBV7-2 with TRBJ1-2, with 7 positions matching TRBD1. Germline trimming cut 5 bases from V and 0 bases from J; bases unmatched to any gene: 6. The CDR3 length is 15 residues. Germline V gene lookup returns CDR1 SGHTA and CDR2 FQGNSA.

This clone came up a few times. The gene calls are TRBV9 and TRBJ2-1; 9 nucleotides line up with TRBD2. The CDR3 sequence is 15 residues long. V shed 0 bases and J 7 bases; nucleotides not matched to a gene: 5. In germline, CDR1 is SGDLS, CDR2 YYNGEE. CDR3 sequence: CASSVDGLALNEQFF. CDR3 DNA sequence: TGTGCCAGCAGCGTAGACGGACTAGCGTTGAATGAGCAGTTCTTC.

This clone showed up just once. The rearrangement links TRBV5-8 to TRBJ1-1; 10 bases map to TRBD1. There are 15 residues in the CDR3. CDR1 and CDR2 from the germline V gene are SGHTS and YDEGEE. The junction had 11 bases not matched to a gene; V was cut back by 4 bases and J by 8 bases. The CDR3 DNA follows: TGTGCCAGCAGCCCCGGGACAGGGGTCCGAATCGAAGCTTTCTTT. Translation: CASSPGTGVRIEAFF. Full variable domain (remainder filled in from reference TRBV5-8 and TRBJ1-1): EAGVTQSPTHLIKTRGQQATLRCSPISGHTSVYWYQQALGLGLQFLLWYDEGEERNRGNFPPRFSGRQFPNYSSELNVNALELEDSALYLCASSPGTGVRIEAFFGQGTRLTVV.

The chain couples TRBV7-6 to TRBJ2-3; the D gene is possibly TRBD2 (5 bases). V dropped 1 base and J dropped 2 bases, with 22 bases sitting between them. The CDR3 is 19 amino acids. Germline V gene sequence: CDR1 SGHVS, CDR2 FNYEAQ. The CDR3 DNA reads TGTGCCAGCAGCTTAGGCCCTCCCGCAAGCGGAGGCGTCACAGATACGCAGTATTTT. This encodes CASSLGPPASGGVTDTQYF.

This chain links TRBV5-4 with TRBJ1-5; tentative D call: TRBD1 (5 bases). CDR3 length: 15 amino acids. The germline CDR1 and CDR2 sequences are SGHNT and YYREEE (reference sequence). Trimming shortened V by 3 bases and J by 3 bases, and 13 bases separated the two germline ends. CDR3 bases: TGTGCCAGCAGCTCCGGCGCAGGGAACAATCAGCCCCAGCATTTT. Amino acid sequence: CASSSGAGNNQPQHF.

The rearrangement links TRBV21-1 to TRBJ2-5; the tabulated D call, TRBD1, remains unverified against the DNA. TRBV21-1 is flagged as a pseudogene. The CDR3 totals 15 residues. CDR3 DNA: TGTGCCAGCAGAAAGACAGGAACCTCGGGAGAGACCCAGTACTTC. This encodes CASRKTGTSGETQYF.

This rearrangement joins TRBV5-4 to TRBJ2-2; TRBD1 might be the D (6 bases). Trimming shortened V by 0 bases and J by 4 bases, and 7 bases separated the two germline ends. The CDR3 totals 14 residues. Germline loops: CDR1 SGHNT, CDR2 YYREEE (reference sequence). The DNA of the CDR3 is TGTGCCAGCAGCTTGGACAGGGCCACCGGGGAGCTGTTTTTT. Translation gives CASSLDRATGELFF.

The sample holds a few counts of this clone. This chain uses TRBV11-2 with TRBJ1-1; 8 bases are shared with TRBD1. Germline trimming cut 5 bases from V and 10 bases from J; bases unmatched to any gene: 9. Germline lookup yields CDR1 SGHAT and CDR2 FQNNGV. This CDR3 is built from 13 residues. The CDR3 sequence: CASSPPDRAGAFF. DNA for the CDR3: TGTGCCAGCAGCCCCCCGGACAGGGCGGGAGCTTTCTTT.

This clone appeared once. The CDR3 bases are TGCGCCAGCAGCTTGGACCACGTTAGCTCTGAAGCTTTCTTT. Translated: CASSLDHVSSEAFF. The chain links TRBV5-1 to TRBJ1-1; D gene uncertain. The CDR3 sequence is 14 residues long. Trimming removed 0 bases at V and 6 bases at J, with 12 bases between. CDR1 SGHRS and CDR2 YFSETQ come from the germline V gene.

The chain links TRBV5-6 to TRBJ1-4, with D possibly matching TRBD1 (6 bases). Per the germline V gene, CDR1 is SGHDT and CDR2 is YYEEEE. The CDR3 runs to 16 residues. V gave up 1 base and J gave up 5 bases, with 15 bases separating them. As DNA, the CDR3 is TGTGCCAGCAGCTTGTGGGGTCAGGGGTTGAATGAAAAACTGTTTTTT. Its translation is CASSLWGQGLNEKLFF.

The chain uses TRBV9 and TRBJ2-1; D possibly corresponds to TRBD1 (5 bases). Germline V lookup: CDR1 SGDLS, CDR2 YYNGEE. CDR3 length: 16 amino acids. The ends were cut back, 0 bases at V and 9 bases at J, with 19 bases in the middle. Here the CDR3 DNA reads TGTGCCAGCAGCGTAGACGGCAGGGTCGTTTTCGGTGAGCAGTTCTTC. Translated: CASSVDGRVVFGEQFF.

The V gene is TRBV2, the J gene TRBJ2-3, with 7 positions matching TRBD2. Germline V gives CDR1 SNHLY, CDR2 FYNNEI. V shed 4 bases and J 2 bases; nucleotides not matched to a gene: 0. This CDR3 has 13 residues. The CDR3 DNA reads TGTGCCAGCAGTGGGGACTACACAGATACGCAGTATTTT. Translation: CASSGDYTDTQYF.

The CDR3 DNA follows: TGCAGCGTTGAGGCAGCAGCCGGGTTTCGGGGCTACGAGCAGTACTTC. As protein: CSVEAAAGFRGYEQYF. V usage is TRBV29-1 and J usage is TRBJ2-7, with D possibly being TRBD2 (5 bases). V was clipped by 3 bases and J by 3 bases, with 21 bases between them. The CDR3 is made up of 16 amino acids. Germline-derived CDR1 and CDR2 are SQVTM and ANQGSEA.

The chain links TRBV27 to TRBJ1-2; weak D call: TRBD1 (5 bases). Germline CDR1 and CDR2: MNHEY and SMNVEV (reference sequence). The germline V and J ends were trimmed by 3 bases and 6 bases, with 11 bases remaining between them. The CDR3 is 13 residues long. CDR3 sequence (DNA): TGTGCCAGCAGTTTGCAGGGAATGGATGGCTACACCTTC. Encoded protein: CASSLQGMDGYTF.

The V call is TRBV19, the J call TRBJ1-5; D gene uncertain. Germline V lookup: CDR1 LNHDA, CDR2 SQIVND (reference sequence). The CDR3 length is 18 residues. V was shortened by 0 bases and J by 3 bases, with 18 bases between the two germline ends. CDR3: CASSIEGRAGRDNQPQHF. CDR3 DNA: TGTGCCAGTAGTATAGAAGGAAGGGCAGGTCGGGACAATCAGCCCCAGCATTTT.

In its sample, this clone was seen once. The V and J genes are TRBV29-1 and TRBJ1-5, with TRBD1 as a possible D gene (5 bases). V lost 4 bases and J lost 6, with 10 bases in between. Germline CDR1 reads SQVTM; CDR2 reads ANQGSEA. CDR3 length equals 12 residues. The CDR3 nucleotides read TGCAGCGTTGTCAGGGTATGTCAGCCCCAGCATTTT. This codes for CSVVRVCQPQHF.

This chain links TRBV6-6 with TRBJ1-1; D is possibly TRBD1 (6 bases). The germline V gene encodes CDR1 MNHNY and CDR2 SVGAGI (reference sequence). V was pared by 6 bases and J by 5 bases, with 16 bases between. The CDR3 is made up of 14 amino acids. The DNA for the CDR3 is TGTGCCAGCAGACTCACGGGACAACTAACTGAAGCTTTCTTT. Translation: CASRLTGQLTEAFF.

CDR3 nucleotides: TGCAGTGCTACGGAAGCAGGGCAGTTCTTC. Its protein product is CSATEAGQFF. The chain recombines TRBV20-1 with TRBJ2-1, with D unclear. This CDR3 region has 10 residues. CDR1 is DFQATT, CDR2 SNEGSKA, per germline (reference sequence). Trimming stripped 4 bases from V and 12 bases from J, with 10 bases between.

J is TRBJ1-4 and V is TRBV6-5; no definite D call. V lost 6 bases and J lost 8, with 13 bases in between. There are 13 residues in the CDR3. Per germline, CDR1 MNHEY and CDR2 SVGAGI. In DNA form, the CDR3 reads TGTGCCAGCAGGGGCCAGGTCGGCGAAAAACTGTTTTTT. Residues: CASRGQVGEKLFF.